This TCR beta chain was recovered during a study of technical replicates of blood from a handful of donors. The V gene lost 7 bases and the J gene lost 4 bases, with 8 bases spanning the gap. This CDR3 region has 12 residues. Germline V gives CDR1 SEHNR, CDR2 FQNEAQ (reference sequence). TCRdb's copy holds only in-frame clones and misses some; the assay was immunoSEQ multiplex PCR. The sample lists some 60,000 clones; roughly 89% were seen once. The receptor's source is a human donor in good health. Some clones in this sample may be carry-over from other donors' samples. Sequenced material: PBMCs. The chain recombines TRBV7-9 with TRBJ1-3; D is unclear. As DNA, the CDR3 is TGTGCCAGCACCACGACAGGAAACACCATATATTTT. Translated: CASTTTGNTIYF.